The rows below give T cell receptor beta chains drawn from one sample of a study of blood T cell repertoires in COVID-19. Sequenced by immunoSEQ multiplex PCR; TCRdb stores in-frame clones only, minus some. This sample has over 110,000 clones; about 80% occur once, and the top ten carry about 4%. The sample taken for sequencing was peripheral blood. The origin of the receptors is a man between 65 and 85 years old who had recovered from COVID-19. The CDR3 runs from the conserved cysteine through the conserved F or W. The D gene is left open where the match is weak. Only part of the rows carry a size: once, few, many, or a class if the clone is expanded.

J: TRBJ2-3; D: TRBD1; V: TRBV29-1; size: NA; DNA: TGCAGCGCCGAGGGGACAGGTTGGACAGATACGCAGTATTTT; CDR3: CSAEGTGWTDTQYF
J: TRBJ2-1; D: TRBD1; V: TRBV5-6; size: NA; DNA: TGTGCCAGCAGCTTGGGGACAGGGCATTCCTACAATGAGCAGTTCTTC; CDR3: CASSLGTGHSYNEQFF
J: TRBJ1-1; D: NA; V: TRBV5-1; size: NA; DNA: TGCGCCAGCAGCTTGGTTCCGCCAGGCGCCGGGAGCACTGAAGCTTTCTTT; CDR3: CASSLVPPGAGSTEAFF
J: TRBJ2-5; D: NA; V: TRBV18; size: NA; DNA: TGTGCCAGCTCACCACCCGCGGGCCAAGAGACCCAGTACTTC; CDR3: CASSPPAGQETQYF
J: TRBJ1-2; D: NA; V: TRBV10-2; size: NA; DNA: TGCGCCAGCAGTGAGTCAAAGGAGGGTTATGGCTACACCTTC; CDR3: CASSESKEGYGYTF
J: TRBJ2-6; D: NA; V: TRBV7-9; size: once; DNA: TGTGCCAGCAGCACCCGCGGTCTAGCAGAATCCTCTGGGGCCAACGTCCTGACTTTC; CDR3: CASSTRGLAESSGANVLTF
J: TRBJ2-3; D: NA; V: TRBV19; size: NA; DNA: TGTGCCAGTACCGCGCAGGGGCGGGGGAGCACAGATACGCAGTATTTT; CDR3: CASTAQGRGSTDTQYF
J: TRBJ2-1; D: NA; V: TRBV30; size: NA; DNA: TGTGCCTGGAGTAGCCTAGAATATAACAATGAGCAGTTCTTC; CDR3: CAWSSLEYNNEQFF
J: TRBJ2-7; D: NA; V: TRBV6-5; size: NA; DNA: TGTGCCACCCGGGACTTATATTACGAGCAGTACTTC; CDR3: CATRDLYYEQYF
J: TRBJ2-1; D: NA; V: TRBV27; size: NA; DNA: TGTGCCTCCCGTCGGGAGTTCTTC; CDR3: CASRREFF
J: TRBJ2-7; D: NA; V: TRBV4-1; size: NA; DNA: TGCGCCAGCAGCCAAGTCGAGGTATACGAGCAGTACTTC; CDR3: CASSQVEVYEQYF
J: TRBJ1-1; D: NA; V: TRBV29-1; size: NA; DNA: TGCAGCGTTGAACTCTTCTCTGAAGCTTTCTTT; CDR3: CSVELFSEAFF
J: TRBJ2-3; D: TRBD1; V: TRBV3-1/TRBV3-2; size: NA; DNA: TGTGCCAGCAGTGTGGCCAGGGGGTGGGCAGATACGCAGTATTTT; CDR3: CASSVARGWADTQYF
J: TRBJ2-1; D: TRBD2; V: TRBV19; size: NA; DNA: TGTGCCAGTAGTATCGGACTAGCGAGCAATGAGCAGTTCTTC; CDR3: CASSIGLASNEQFF
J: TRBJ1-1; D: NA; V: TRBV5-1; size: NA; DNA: TGCGCCAGCAGCTTGGAGTGGGGGCGTACTGAAGCTTTCTTT; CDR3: CASSLEWGRTEAFF
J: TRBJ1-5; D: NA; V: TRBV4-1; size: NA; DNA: TGCGCCAGCAGCCAAGAGGGGCGCGATCAGCCCCAGCATTTT; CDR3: CASSQEGRDQPQHF
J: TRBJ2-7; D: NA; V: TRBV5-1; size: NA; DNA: TGCGCCAGCAGCCCAGGGTCATCCTACGAGCAGTACTTC; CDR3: CASSPGSSYEQYF
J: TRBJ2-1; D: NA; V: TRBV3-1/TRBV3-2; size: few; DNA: TGTGCCAGCAGCGGGACTTGGCAAGACAATGAGCAGTTCTTC; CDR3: CASSGTWQDNEQFF
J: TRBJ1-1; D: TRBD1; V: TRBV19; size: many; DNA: TGTGCCAGTACAATATTACAGGGGGCAAGGACTGAAGCTTTCTTT; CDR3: CASTILQGARTEAFF
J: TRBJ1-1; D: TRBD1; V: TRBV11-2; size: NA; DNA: TGTGCCAGCAGCGAGAGACAGGGGATGGGGAACACTGAAGCTTTCTTT; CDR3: CASSERQGMGNTEAFF
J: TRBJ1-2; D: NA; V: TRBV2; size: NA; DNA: TGTGCCAGCATCCGGGGGGTGGGCTACACCTTC; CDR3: CASIRGVGYTF
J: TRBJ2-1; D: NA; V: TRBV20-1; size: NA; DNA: TGCAGTGCTAGTCCCCAGTCAAGTGAGCAGTTCTTC; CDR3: CSASPQSSEQFF
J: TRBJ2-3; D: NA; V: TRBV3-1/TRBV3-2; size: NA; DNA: TGTGCCAGCAGCCAAGTCCCTGATACGCAGTATTTT; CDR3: CASSQVPDTQYF
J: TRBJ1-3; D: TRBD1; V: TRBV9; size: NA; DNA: TGTGCCAGCAGCGGGGACAGGGATGACACCATATATTTT; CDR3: CASSGDRDDTIYF
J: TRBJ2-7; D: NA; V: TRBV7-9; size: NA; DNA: TGTGCCAGCAGCTTAGCGCAGGGTGCGTACTACGAGCAGTACTTC; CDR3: CASSLAQGAYYEQYF
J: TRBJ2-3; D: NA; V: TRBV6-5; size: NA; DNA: TGTGCCAGCAGTTACTCCAGGGGCACGGGGGGCCAGTATTTT; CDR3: CASSYSRGTGGQYF
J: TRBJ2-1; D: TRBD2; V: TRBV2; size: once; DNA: TGTGCCAGCAGGGGGACTAGCGGGAGCAATGAGCAGTTCTTC; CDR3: CASRGTSGSNEQFF
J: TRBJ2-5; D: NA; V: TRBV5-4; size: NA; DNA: TGTGCCAGCAGCTTACGGGGGGAGACCCAGTACTTC; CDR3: CASSLRGETQYF
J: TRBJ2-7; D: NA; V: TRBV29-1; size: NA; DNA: TGCAGCGTTGGAGGGCCGACCGGCCCCTACGAGCAGTACTTC; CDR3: CSVGGPTGPYEQYF
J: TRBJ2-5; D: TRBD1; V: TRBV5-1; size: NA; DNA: TGCGCCAGCAGCGGGGACAGGGGGGCTGGAGAGACCCAGTACTTC; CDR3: CASSGDRGAGETQYF
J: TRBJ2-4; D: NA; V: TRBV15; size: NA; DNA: TGTGCCACCAGCTCTGGGGCTGTAGCCAAAAACATTCAGTACTTC; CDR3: CATSSGAVAKNIQYF
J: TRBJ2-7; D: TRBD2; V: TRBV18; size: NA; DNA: TGTGCCAGCTCACCGGGACTAGTGAACTACGAGCAGTACTTC; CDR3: CASSPGLVNYEQYF
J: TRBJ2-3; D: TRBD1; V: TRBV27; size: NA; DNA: TGTGCCAGCAGTCCTAGGGACAGCTTCACAGATACGCAGTATTTT; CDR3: CASSPRDSFTDTQYF
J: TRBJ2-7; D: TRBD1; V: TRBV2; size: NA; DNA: TGTGCCAGCCTCCGGGACAGGGACCGCTACGAGCAGTACTTC; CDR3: CASLRDRDRYEQYF
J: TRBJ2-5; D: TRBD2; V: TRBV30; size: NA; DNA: TGTGCCTCTGAAGCGGGGGAACAAGAGACCCAGTACTTC; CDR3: CASEAGEQETQYF
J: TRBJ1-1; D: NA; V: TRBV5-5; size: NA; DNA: TGTGCCAGCATTTGGTACGCGGGAACAAACACTGAAGCTTTCTTT; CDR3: CASIWYAGTNTEAFF
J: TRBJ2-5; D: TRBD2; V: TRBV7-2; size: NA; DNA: TGTGCCAGCAGCTTAGCGACGGGGGGAGAGACCCAGTACTTC; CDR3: CASSLATGGETQYF